Each of the 28 T cell receptor beta chains below was sequenced from the same sample in a study of control samples from healthy donors and cancer patients. Generated by immunoSEQ multiplex PCR, the TCRdb table keeps only in-frame clones and is missing some. The repertoire holds roughly 160,000 clones, with 96% as singletons. Sequenced input: blood. Receptors were obtained from a woman in her 30s in good health.

This clone appeared once. V usage is TRBV27 and J usage is TRBJ2-3; 7 bases line up with TRBD2. The junction had 10 bases not matched to a gene; V was cut back by 5 bases and J by 2 bases. This CDR3 is 16 amino acids long. Germline V gene data show CDR1 as MNHEY and CDR2 as SMNVEV (reference sequence). CDR3 loop: CASSPHGGGHTDTQYF. The CDR3 DNA reads TGTGCCAGCAGTCCCCATGGCGGGGGTCACACAGATACGCAGTATTTT.

In this sample, this clone turned up once. This rearrangement joins TRBV28 to TRBJ1-3, with D tentatively TRBD1 (6 bases). The CDR3 contains 15 residues. Trimming left V 6 bases short and J 1 base short, with 13 bases between. From germline, CDR1 is MDHEN and CDR2 SYDVKM. CDR3 sequence reads: CASRPTGISGNTIYF. The CDR3 region has the DNA TGTGCCAGCAGGCCTACAGGGATTTCTGGAAACACCATATATTTT.

CDR3 residues: CASSRPDRNTEAFF. In nucleotides, the CDR3 is TGTGCCAGTAGTAGACCAGATCGTAACACTGAAGCTTTCTTT. The chain employs TRBV19 and TRBJ1-1, with D uncertain. CDR3 size: 14 residues. CDR1 LNHDA and CDR2 SQIVND come from the germline V gene (reference sequence). Trimming took off 4 bases at V and 2 bases at J, with 11 bases between the two ends.

The chain recombines TRBV2 with TRBJ1-5; no reliable D call. V dropped 4 bases and J dropped 1 base, with 5 bases sitting between them. Germline-derived CDR1 and CDR2 are SNHLY and FYNNEI. CDR3 length: 13 residues. Here the CDR3 DNA reads TGTGCCAGCAGTGTCCGAAGCAATCAGCCCCAGCATTTT. It encodes CASSVRSNQPQHF.

The chain has TRBV7-8 and TRBJ2-7; TRBD2 agrees at 13 bases. Germline V gene sequence: CDR1 SGHVS, CDR2 FQNEAQ. The CDR3 consists of 18 residues. The V and J ends lost 1 base and 0 bases, in that order; junction bases with no gene match: 6. The CDR3 DNA is TGTGCCAGCAGCTTAGGAGGCACTAGCGGGAGGGCCTCCTACGAGCAGTACTTC. Its protein is CASSLGGTSGRASYEQYF.

The chain recombines TRBV20-1 with TRBJ2-7; D is undetermined. V lost 4 bases to trimming and J lost 3 bases, with 4 bases between them. CDR3 length: 10 residues. Germline V gene lookup returns CDR1 DFQATT and CDR2 SNEGSKA (reference sequence). The CDR3 loop reads CSAMDYEQYF. For the CDR3, the DNA is TGCAGTGCTATGGACTACGAGCAGTACTTC.

The chain couples TRBV7-8 to TRBJ2-3; a possible D gene is TRBD1 (6 bases). This CDR3 region has 16 residues. V lost 5 bases, J lost 4 bases, and 19 bases lay in between. Germline values: CDR1 SGHVS, CDR2 FQNEAQ. In DNA form, the CDR3 reads TGTGCCAGCAGCCGAGGGGGACCCCATACCCCAGATACGCAGTATTTT. It encodes CASSRGGPHTPDTQYF.

The rearrangement links TRBV9 to TRBJ2-1, with D tentatively TRBD1 or TRBD2 (6 bases each). This CDR3 is built from 17 residues. Germline V CDR1 and CDR2: SGDLS, YYNGEE. V was clipped by 4 bases and J by 1 base, with 18 bases between them. The CDR3 DNA sequence: TGTGCCAGCAGCCGGGAGTTGGAGGGGGTGTCCTACAATGAGCAGTTCTTC. Protein sequence: CASSRELEGVSYNEQFF.

V gene TRBV5-4 combines with J gene TRBJ1-2; D unresolved. The CDR3 spans 13 residues. V was trimmed by 5 bases and J by 2 bases, leaving 10 bases between them. The V gene's germline CDR1 is SGHNT and CDR2 YYREEE (reference sequence). CDR3: CASSYDGNYGYTF. The DNA for the CDR3 is TGTGCCAGCAGTTACGACGGGAACTATGGCTACACCTTC.

This chain connects TRBV11-2 to TRBJ2-5; no clear D. The V gene lost 0 bases and the J gene lost 5 bases, with 10 bases spanning the gap. CDR1 is SGHAT, CDR2 FQNNGV, per germline. The CDR3 runs to 14 residues. The CDR3: CASSLEGTVETQYF. CDR3 nucleotides: TGTGCCAGCAGCTTAGAAGGAACGGTGGAGACCCAGTACTTC.

This clone was picked up many times. J is TRBJ2-7 and V is TRBV9; a possible D gene is TRBD2 (5 bases). This CDR3 is 13 amino acids long. V was trimmed by 0 bases and J by 4 bases, leaving 8 bases between them. Germline V gene lookup returns CDR1 SGDLS and CDR2 YYNGEE. Here the CDR3 reads CASSVGESYEQYF. The CDR3 DNA reads as TGTGCCAGCAGCGTAGGGGAGTCTTACGAGCAGTACTTC. Supplemented by reference TRBV9 and TRBJ2-7, the full variable domain reads DSGVTQTPKHLITATGQRVTLRCSPRSGDLSVYWYQQSLDQGLQFLIQYYNGEERAKGNILERFSAQQFPDLHSELNLSSLELGDSALYFCASSVGESYEQYFGPGTRLTVT.

The CDR3 region has the DNA TGTGCCAGCAGTCTTAACCCGAGCTCCTACAATGAGCAGTTCTTC. This encodes CASSLNPSSYNEQFF. The chain has TRBV2 and TRBJ2-1; D is undetermined. Trimming removed 5 bases at V and 0 bases at J, with 11 bases between. Germline V CDR1 and CDR2: SNHLY, FYNNEI. The CDR3 is made up of 15 amino acids.

This rearrangement joins TRBV4-1 to TRBJ2-7; 13 positions agree with TRBD2. The CDR3 sequence is 15 residues long. Germline V gives CDR1 MGHRA, CDR2 YSYEKL. J lost 3 bases, V lost 1 base, and 0 bases had no gene match. The CDR3 loop reads CASSQGTSGGYEQYF. The CDR3 coding sequence is TGCGCCAGCAGCCAAGGGACTAGCGGGGGCTACGAGCAGTACTTC.

This chain connects TRBV5-1 to TRBJ1-6; TRBD1 matches 12 bases. Germline-derived CDR1 and CDR2 are SGHRS and YFSETQ. The trim removed 5 bases at V and 7 bases at J, leaving 10 bases unmatched. CDR3 size: 17 residues. CDR3 loop: CASRPGGTGGLNSPLHF. In DNA form, the CDR3 reads TGCGCCAGCAGACCTGGCGGGACAGGGGGCTTAAATTCACCCCTCCACTTT.

This chain uses TRBV28 with TRBJ2-7; D is unresolved. V lost 6 bases to trimming and J lost 6 bases, with 21 bases between them. The germline V gene encodes CDR1 MDHEN and CDR2 SYDVKM. This CDR3 contains 15 residues. CDR3 sequence reads: CASSTTTPGRPEQYF. CDR3 DNA: TGTGCCAGCAGCACCACGACCCCGGGCCGACCCGAGCAGTACTTC.

The chain employs TRBV5-1 and TRBJ2-2, with 8 bases aligning to TRBD1. Germline V gene data show CDR1 as SGHRS and CDR2 as YFSETQ. The CDR3 is made up of 16 amino acids. The V gene end was trimmed by 3 bases and the J gene end by 7 bases; junction bases not matched to a gene: 11. CDR3 amino acids: CASSSEGQGQNGELFF. The CDR3 DNA sequence: TGCGCCAGCAGCTCCGAAGGACAGGGTCAAAACGGGGAGCTGTTTTTT.

The chain has TRBV11-3 and TRBJ2-6; D possibly corresponds to TRBD1 (5 bases). V lost 1 base to trimming and J lost 2 bases, with 6 bases between them. Germline values: CDR1 SGHNT, CDR2 YENEEA. The CDR3 runs to 15 residues. The CDR3 region is CASSLGGAGANVLTF. The CDR3 nucleotides read TGTGCCAGCAGCTTAGGGGGCGCTGGGGCCAACGTCCTGACTTTC.

The chain joins TRBV6-5 to TRBJ1-3; the match to TRBD1 covers 10 bases. The CDR3 sequence is 16 residues long. Germline CDR1 is MNHEY and CDR2 is SVGAGI. Trimming at V came to 4 bases and at J to 0 bases, leaving 3 bases not matched to a gene. The CDR3 region has the DNA TGTGCCAGCAGTTGGGGACAGGGGAACTCTGGAAACACCATATATTTT. Protein product: CASSWGQGNSGNTIYF.

This chain connects TRBV12-3 or TRBV12-4 to TRBJ2-5; no definite D call. V lost 2 bases and J lost 5, with 6 bases in between. The CDR3 consists of 12 residues. CDR3 nucleotides: TGTGCCAGCAGTTTAATTGAGGAGACCCAGTACTTC. It specifies CASSLIEETQYF.

The genes are TRBV19 and TRBJ1-2; D not certain. This CDR3 is built from 16 residues. Germline-derived CDR1 and CDR2 are LNHDA and SQIVND (reference sequence). Trimming cost V 1 base and J 3 bases, with 15 bases left between them. The CDR3 protein is CASSIADTFWDYGYTF. CDR3 nucleotide sequence: TGTGCCAGTAGTATAGCTGACACCTTCTGGGACTATGGCTACACCTTC.

The V gene is TRBV19, the J gene TRBJ1-5; D not certain. Trimming pared 1 base from V and 7 bases from J, leaving 11 bases between. This CDR3 has 14 amino acids. The V gene's germline CDR1 is LNHDA and CDR2 SQIVND (reference sequence). CDR3: CASSIGAGGQPQHF. The CDR3 DNA is TGTGCCAGTAGTATAGGTGCTGGTGGACAGCCCCAGCATTTT.

This rearrangement joins TRBV25-1 to TRBJ1-6; 7 bases fit TRBD1. This CDR3 has 17 amino acids. V gave up 4 bases and J gave up 9 bases; unmatched junction bases: 15. Germline V gene lookup returns CDR1 MGHDK and CDR2 SYGVNS. The CDR3 nucleotides are TGTGCCAGCAGTGCCTCACCCACAGGGGTATTAAGTTCACCCCTCCACTTT. This codes for CASSASPTGVLSSPLHF.

The rearrangement uses TRBV11-2 and TRBJ2-1, with D possibly TRBD1 on 6 matching bases. Germline-derived CDR1 and CDR2 are SGHAT and FQNNGV. The CDR3 runs 17 residues. V lost 4 bases, J lost 2 bases, and 18 bases lay in between. The chain's CDR3 is CASSYLTRRGPYNEQFF. The DNA of the CDR3 is TGTGCCAGCAGCTATCTCACCCGCAGGGGACCCTACAATGAGCAGTTCTTC.

V and J are TRBV4-2 and TRBJ1-3, with D perhaps matching TRBD1 (6 bases). Trimming removed 1 base from V and 4 bases from J, with 23 bases in between. Looked up from germline, CDR1 is LGHNA and CDR2 is YNFKEQ. The CDR3 consists of 19 residues. The CDR3 loop is CASSQVLWAGEDSGNTIYF. The CDR3 DNA follows: TGTGCCAGCAGCCAAGTGTTATGGGCAGGGGAAGATTCCGGAAACACCATATATTTT.

The rearrangement joins TRBV7-9 to TRBJ1-2; TRBD1 might be the D (5 bases). Germline CDR1 is SEHNR and CDR2 is FQNEAQ (reference sequence). V gave up 1 base and J gave up 0 bases, with 9 bases separating them. CDR3 size: 15 residues. The CDR3 is CASSLDRTTNYGYTF. The CDR3 bases are TGTGCCAGCAGCTTAGACCGGACAACTAACTATGGCTACACCTTC.

V is TRBV3-1 (or the pseudogene TRBV3-2) and J is TRBJ2-1; the D is unclear. Trimming removed 3 bases at V and 3 bases at J, with 9 bases between. The germline V gene has CDR1 LGHDT and CDR2 YNNKEL (reference sequence). CDR3 length equals 14 residues. For the CDR3, the DNA is TGTGCCAGCAGCCATAGGCGAGACTACAATGAGCAGTTCTTC. Translated: CASSHRRDYNEQFF.

The chain combines TRBV6-6 with TRBJ1-1; D remains ambiguous. The V gene lost 2 bases and the J gene lost 1 base, with 5 bases spanning the gap. Germline loops: CDR1 MNHNY, CDR2 SVGAGI (reference sequence). The CDR3 extends over 13 amino acids. The DNA of the CDR3 is TGTGCCAGCAGTTACGGGAGGAACACTGAAGCTTTCTTT. This gives the protein CASSYGRNTEAFF.

The chain couples TRBV3-1 (or the pseudogene TRBV3-2) to TRBJ2-7; the match to TRBD2 covers 14 bases. From germline, CDR1 is LGHDT and CDR2 YNNKEL (reference sequence). The junction had 8 bases not matched to a gene; V was cut back by 1 base and J by 9 bases. This CDR3 spans 16 amino acids. The DNA for the CDR3 is TGTGCCAGCAGCCAAGCCGGGACTAGCGGGAGCATTCCGCAGTACTTC. Its translation: CASSQAGTSGSIPQYF.